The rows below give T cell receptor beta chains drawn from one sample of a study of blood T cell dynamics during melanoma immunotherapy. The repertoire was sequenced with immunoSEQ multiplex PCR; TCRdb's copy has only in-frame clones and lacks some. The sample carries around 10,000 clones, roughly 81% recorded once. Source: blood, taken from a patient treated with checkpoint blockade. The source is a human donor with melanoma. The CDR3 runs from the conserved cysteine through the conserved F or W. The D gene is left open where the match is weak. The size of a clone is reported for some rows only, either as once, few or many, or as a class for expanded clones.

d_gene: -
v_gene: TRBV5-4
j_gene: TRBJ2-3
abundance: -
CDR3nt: TGTGCCAGCAGCTCGTCTAGCACAGATACGCAGTATTTT
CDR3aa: CASSSSSTDTQYF

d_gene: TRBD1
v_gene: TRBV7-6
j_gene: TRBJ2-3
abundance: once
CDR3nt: TGTGCCAGCAGTCCTCAAACAGGGGAAACGCAGTATTTT
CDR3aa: CASSPQTGETQYF

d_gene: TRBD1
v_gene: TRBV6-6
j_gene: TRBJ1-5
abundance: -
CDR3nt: TGTGCCAGCATCTCGGACAGGGGGCGCGTCGATCAGCCCCAGCATTTT
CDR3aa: CASISDRGRVDQPQHF

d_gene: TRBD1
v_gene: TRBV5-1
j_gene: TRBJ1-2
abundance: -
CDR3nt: TGCGCCAGCAGCCTACCGGGACAGGGAGGGGGCTACACCTTC
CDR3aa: CASSLPGQGGGYTF

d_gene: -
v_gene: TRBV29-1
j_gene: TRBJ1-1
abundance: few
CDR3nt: TGCAGCGCCTTCGACACTGAAGCTTTCTTT
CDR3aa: CSAFDTEAFF

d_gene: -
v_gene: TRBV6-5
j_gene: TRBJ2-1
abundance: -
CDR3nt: TGTGCCAGCAGTTACTCGAGGACAGACGAGCAGTTCTTC
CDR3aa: CASSYSRTDEQFF

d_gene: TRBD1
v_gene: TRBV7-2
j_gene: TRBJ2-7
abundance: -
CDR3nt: TGTGCCAGCAGCGTATGGACAGGGCCGTCCTACGAGCAGTACTTC
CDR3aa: CASSVWTGPSYEQYF

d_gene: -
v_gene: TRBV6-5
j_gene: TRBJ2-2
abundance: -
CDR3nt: TGTGCCAGCAGTATAATGGGACAGAACACCGGGGAGCTGTTTTTT
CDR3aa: CASSIMGQNTGELFF

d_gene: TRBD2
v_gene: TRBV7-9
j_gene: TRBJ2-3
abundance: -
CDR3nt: TGTGCCAGCAGCCGTGGACTAGCGGGGGGTCCAGATACGCAGTATTTT
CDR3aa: CASSRGLAGGPDTQYF

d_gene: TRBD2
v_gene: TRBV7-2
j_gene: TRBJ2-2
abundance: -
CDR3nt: TGTGCCAGCAGCGCTACTAGCGGTAACACCGGGGAGCTGTTTTTT
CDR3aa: CASSATSGNTGELFF

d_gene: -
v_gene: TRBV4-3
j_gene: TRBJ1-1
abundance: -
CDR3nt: TGCGCCAGCAGCCGGACCCAGAACACTGAAGCTTTCTTT
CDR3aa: CASSRTQNTEAFF

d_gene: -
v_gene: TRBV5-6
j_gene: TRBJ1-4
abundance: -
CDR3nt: TGTGCCAGCAGCCGGGGCCCAAATGAAAAACTGTTTTTT
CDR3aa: CASSRGPNEKLFF

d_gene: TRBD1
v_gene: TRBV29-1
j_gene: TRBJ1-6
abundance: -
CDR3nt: TGCAGCGTTGCGGGCCCGGGACAGTATAATTCACCCCTCCACTTT
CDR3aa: CSVAGPGQYNSPLHF

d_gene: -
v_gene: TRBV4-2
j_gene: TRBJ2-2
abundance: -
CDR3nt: TGTGCCAGCAGCTTTACAGGGAACACCGGGGAGCTGTTTTTT
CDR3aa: CASSFTGNTGELFF

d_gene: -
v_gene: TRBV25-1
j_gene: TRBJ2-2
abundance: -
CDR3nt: TGTGCCAGCAGTGATGCCGGGGAGCTGTTTTTT
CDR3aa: CASSDAGELFF

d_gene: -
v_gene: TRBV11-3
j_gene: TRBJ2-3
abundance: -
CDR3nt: TGTGCCAGCAGCTTGCGTGGGTTAACAGATACGCAGTATTTT
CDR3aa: CASSLRGLTDTQYF

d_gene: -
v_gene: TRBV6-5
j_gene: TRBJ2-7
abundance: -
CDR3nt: TGTGCCAGCAGGCCCGGGCGGCGCTCCTACGAGCAGTACTTC
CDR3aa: CASRPGRRSYEQYF

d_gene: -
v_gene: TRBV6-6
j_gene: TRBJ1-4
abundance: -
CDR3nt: TGTGCCAGCAGTTACCACGTGGGCAGGGGTGAAAAACTGTTTTTT
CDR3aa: CASSYHVGRGEKLFF

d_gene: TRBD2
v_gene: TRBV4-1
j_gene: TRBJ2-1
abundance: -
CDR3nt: TGCGCCAGCAGCCAACCCAGAGCGGGGAATGAGCAGTTCTTC
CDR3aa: CASSQPRAGNEQFF

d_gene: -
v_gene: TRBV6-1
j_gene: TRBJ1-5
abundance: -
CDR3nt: TGTGCCAGCAGCGAGCCGAGAATGTCCCAGCATTTT
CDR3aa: CASSEPRMSQHF

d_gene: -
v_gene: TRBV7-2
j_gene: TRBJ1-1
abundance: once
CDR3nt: TGTGCCAGCAGCTTATCAAACACTGAAGCTTTCTTT
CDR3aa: CASSLSNTEAFF

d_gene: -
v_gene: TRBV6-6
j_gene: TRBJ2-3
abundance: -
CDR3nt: TGTGCCAGCAGGGCTCGCCTCTTAGATACGCAGTATTTT
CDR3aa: CASRARLLDTQYF

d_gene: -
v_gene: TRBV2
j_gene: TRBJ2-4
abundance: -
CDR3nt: TGTGCCAGCAGTGAAAAGGGGAATCTGAGGGCCAAAAACATTCAGTACTTC
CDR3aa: CASSEKGNLRAKNIQYF

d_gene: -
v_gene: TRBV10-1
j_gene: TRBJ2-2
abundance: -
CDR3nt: TGCGCCAGCAGTGCCGGGGATAAAAACACCGGGGAGCTGTTTTTT
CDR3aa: CASSAGDKNTGELFF

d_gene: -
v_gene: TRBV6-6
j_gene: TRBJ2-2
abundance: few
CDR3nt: TGTGCCAGCAACACACAAGGGGTGGAGAACGGGGAGCTGTTTTTT
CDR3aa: CASNTQGVENGELFF

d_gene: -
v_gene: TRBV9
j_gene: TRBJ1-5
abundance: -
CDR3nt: TGTGCCAGCAGCCCAAACCCGGGGGAGCCCCAGCATTTT
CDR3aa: CASSPNPGEPQHF

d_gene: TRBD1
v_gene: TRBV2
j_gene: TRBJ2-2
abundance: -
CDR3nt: TGTGCCAGGGGTACAGGGGGCAGGGTCGGGGAGCTGTTTTTT
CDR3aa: CARGTGGRVGELFF

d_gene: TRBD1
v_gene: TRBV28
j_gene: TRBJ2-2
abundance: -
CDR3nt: TGTGCCACCAAAGAGGGGGCGCGAGCCGGGGAGCTGTTTTTT
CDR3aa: CATKEGARAGELFF

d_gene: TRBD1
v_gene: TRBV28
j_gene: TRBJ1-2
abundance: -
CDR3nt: TGTGCCAGCAGTTCTGACACGGGACAGTTCTATGGCTACACCTTC
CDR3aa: CASSSDTGQFYGYTF

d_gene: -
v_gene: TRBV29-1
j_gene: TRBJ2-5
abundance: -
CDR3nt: TGCAGCGTTGAAAGATTAGCGGAGACCCAGTACTTC
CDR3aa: CSVERLAETQYF

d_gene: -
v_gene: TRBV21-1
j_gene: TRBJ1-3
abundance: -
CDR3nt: TGTGCCAGCAGCAAAGAGTTTCGGGGGGCCTCTGGAAACACCATATATTTT
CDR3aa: CASSKEFRGASGNTIYF

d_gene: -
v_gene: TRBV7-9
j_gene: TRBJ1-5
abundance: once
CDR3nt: TGTGCCAGCAGCCTACCGAATCAGCCCCAGCATTTT
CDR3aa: CASSLPNQPQHF

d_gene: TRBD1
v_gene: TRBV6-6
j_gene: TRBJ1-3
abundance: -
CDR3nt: TGTGCCAGCAGTTACCGCCAGGGGGTAGGCGGAAACACCATATATTTT
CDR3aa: CASSYRQGVGGNTIYF

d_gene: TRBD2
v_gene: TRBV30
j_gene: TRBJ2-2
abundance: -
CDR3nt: TGTGCCTACCAGGGAGCGGGGGGCCACACCGGGGAGCTGTTTTTT
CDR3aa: CAYQGAGGHTGELFF

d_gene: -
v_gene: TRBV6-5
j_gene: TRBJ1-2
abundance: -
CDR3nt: TGTGCCAGCAGTTCCTCCGGGGTGGGCTACACCTTC
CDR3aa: CASSSSGVGYTF

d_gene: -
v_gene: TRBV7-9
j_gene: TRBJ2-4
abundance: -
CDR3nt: TGTGCCAGCAGCCTTGGGGTAGCCAAAAACATTCAGTACTTC
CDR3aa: CASSLGVAKNIQYF

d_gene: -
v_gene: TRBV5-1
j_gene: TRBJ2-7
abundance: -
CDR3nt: TGCGCCAGCAGCTTGGGTGAGGGCTACGAGCAGTACTTC
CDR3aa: CASSLGEGYEQYF

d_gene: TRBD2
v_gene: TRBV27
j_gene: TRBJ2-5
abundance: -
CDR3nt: TGTGCCAGCAGACTAGCGGGGGGGTATCAAGAGACCCAGTACTTC
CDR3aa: CASRLAGGYQETQYF

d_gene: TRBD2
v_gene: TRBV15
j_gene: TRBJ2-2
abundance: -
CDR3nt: TGTGCCACCAGCAGAGATCGAGGGACTAGCGGGGGGGCAGCGAACACCGGGGAGCTGTTTTTT
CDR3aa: CATSRDRGTSGGAANTGELFF

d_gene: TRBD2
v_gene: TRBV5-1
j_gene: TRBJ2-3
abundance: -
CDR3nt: TGCGCCAGCAGCTTGGGAGCGGGGGCGCGCACAGATACGCAGTATTTT
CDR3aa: CASSLGAGARTDTQYF

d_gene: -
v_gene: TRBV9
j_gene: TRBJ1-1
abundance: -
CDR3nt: TGTGCCAGCAGCGTAGCGGGAGTGAACACTGAAGCTTTCTTT
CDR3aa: CASSVAGVNTEAFF

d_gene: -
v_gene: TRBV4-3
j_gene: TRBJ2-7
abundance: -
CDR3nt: TGCGCCAGCAGCCAAGATAGGGACTACGAGCAGTACTTC
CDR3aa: CASSQDRDYEQYF

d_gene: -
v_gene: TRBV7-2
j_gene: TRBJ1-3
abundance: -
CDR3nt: TGTGCCAGCAGCTCTCAGGGTTCTGGAAACACCATATATTTT
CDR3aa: CASSSQGSGNTIYF

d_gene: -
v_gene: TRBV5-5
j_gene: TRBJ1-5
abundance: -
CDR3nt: TGTGCCAGCAGCTTGGCAAGTAATCAGCCCCAGCATTTT
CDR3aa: CASSLASNQPQHF

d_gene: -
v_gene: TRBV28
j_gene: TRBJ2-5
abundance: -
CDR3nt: TGTGCCAGCAGGGGGAAGTGGACTGGAGAGACCCAGTACTTC
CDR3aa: CASRGKWTGETQYF

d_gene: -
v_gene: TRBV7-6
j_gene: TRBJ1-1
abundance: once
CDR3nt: TGTGCCAGCAGCTTACAGGGAAACACTGAAGCTTTCTTT
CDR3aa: CASSLQGNTEAFF

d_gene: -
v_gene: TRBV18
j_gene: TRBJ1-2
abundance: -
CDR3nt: TGTGCCAGCTCACCTTCAGGGCGAGGGGTGTTCTACACCTTC
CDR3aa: CASSPSGRGVFYTF

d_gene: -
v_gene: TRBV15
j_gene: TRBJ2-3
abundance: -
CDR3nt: TGTGCCACCAGCAGAGATAGGGGCATTGGGCCAGATACGCAGTATTTT
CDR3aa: CATSRDRGIGPDTQYF

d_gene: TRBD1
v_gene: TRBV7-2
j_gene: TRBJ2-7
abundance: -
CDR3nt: TGTGCCAGCAGCTTTGGGACAGGGATCTACGAGCAGTACTTC
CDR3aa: CASSFGTGIYEQYF

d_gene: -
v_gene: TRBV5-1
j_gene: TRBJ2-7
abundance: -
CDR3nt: TGCGCCAGCAGGCACGAGCAGTACTTC
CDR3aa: CASRHEQYF

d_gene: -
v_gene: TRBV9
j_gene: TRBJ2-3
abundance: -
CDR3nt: TGTGCCAGCAGCGTAGGCCTAGGGACTGTTGTCCGGAGCACAGATACGCAGTATTTT
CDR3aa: CASSVGLGTVVRSTDTQYF

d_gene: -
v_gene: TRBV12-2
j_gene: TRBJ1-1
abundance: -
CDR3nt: TGTGCAAGTCGCTTCTCAGCGGTGGGAGGTTGGGACACTGAAGCTTTCTTT
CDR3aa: CASRFSAVGGWDTEAFF

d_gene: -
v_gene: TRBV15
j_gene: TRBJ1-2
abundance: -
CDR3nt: TGTGCCACCAGCAGAGGAGAGAACTATGGCTACACCTTC
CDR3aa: CATSRGENYGYTF

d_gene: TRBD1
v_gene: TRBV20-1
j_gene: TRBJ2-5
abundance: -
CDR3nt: TGCAGTCCGACAGGGGCAGAGACCCAGTACTTC
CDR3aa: CSPTGAETQYF

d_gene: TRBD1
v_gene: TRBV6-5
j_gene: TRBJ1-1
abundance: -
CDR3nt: TGTGCCAGCAGTTACGGACAGGGGGTTTGGACTGAAGCTTTCTTT
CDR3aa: CASSYGQGVWTEAFF